This T cell receptor (beta chain) stems from a study of T cells in Graves' hyperthyroidism and ophthalmopathy. This CDR3 has 14 residues. Germline CDR1 and CDR2: SNHLY and FYNNEI. Trimming took 6 bases from V and 0 from J, leaving 11 bases between them. Exclusion followed for patients with uncontrolled infection, other autoimmune disease, pregnancy or lactation. It was RNA transcripts that yielded the amplified TCR beta CDR3 regions. Researchers ran a first-round RT-PCR on the TCR CDR3 using the HTBI primer set. TCRdb passed the multiplex PCR reads through MiXCR, listing each CDR3 protein once. The repertoire has about 580,000 distinct CDR3 sequences, around 46% of them found once; the top ten carry around 7.7%.

Sequenced sample: peripheral blood or thyroid tissue (not recorded which). The gene calls are TRBV2 and TRBJ1-1; D is perhaps TRBD1 (5 bases). The source is a woman between 18 and 29 years old with Graves' hyperthyroidism. The CDR3 protein is CASRYDRMNTEAFF. In nucleotides, the CDR3 is TGTGCCAGCAGATACGACAGAATGAACACTGAAGCTTTCTTT.